This paragraph covers one T cell receptor beta chain sequence. The target antigen is unknown. The data stem from a study of identical twins. Findings and limits, study-wide: With abundant cord blood beta clonotypes, insertions were fewer; memory repertoires showed no such pattern. There is a chance that invariant MAIT and iNKT cells partially muddied zero-insertion analyses.

TCRdb reprocessed the 5' RACE reads with MiXCR, giving one entry per CDR3 protein. The sample has fewer than 500,000 distinct CDR3 sequences, roughly 24% seen once; the top ten hold about 2.7%. This CDR3 has 13 amino acids. V lost 4 bases, J lost 1 base, and 5 bases lay in between. Germline CDR1 and CDR2: SQVTM and ANQGSEA. This sample was shared with a second study, whose subject was T cells expressing NK-cell markers. That source notes: In several experiments, sorting was confined to alpha-beta TCR T cells through use of an anti-gamma-delta TCR antibody.

Sequencing used CD4+ T cells sorted from blood. The clonotype was recovered from a woman aged 18-35 years in good health. This sequence joins TRBV29-1 and TRBJ2-6; D not resolved. The CDR3 here is CSVVGSGANVLTF. The CDR3 DNA is TGCAGCGTTGTGGGGTCTGGGGCCAACGTCCTGACTTTC.